These 7 T cell receptor beta chains came from one sample sequenced in a study of T cells in women clearing cervical HPV infection. Profiled with immunoSEQ multiplex PCR; TCRdb holds only in-frame clones, not every one. Its table records 27,000 or so clones. The material sequenced was blood buffy coat. The source of these receptors is a woman aged 18 to 75 with a cervical HPV16 infection that either progressed to CIN3+ or cleared (not recorded which).

Worth noting for this clone: Read data end 3 residues before the CDR3 end; the end is taken from the germline J gene. The chain has TRBV18 and TRBJ2-2; D might be TRBD1 (5 bases). Germline CDR1 and CDR2: KGHSH and LQKENI. CDR3 length: 15 residues. The CDR3 loop is CASSRDRTTNEKLFF. CDR3 bases read: TGTGCCAGCTCCCGAGACAGAACAACTAATGAAAAG.

As concerns this clone: The read halts 3 residues ahead of the CDR3 end, with the missing end drawn from the germline J gene. The chain recombines TRBV20-1 with TRBJ2-7, with a tentative D call TRBD2 (5 bases). CDR1 and CDR2 from the germline V gene are DFQATT and SNEGSKA (reference sequence). This CDR3 is 14 amino acids long. Trimming took off 1 base at V and 3 bases at J, with 13 bases between the two ends. This CDR3 is CSARAGSIHYEQYF. Incomplete CDR3 DNA: TGCAGTGCTAGAGCGGGGAGCATCCACTACGAG.

A word on this clone: The CDR3 end lies 3 residues beyond the end of the read and is filled in from the germline J gene. J is TRBJ2-1 and V is TRBV29-1, with 15 positions matching TRBD2. The CDR3 is 18 amino acids. V was pared by 0 bases and J by 8 bases, with 11 bases of the junction left unmatched. The germline V gene encodes CDR1 SQVTM and CDR2 ANQGSEA. Here the CDR3 reads CSVEDLGTSGRMFDEQFF. CDR3 DNA (partial): TGCAGCGTTGAAGATCTTGGGACTAGCGGGAGGATGTTTGATGAG.

Details on this clone: The sequence runs out 3 residues before the end of the CDR3; the remainder is reconstructed from the germline J gene. The J gene is TRBJ2-3, the V gene TRBV7-3; TRBD1 aligns across 10 bases. Trimming removed 5 bases from V and 1 base from J; junction bases left unmatched: 6. Per germline, CDR1 SGHTA and CDR2 FQGTGA. The CDR3 spans 16 residues. CDR3 DNA, as far as it was read: TGTGCCAGCAGCCCCCGACAGGGGGCACGCACAGATACG. Translated, it gives CASSPRQGARTDT. The full CDR3 reads CASSPRQGARTDTQYF.

Note on this clone: The read gets to within 3 residues of the CDR3 end, and the germline J gene fills in the rest. The chain combines TRBV20-1 with TRBJ2-7; the D gene is possibly TRBD2 (6 bases). The CDR3 covers 14 residues. The germline CDR1 and CDR2 sequences are DFQATT and SNEGSKA (reference sequence). V was pared by 2 bases and J by 6 bases, with 17 bases between. The CDR3 sequence: CSARRAGYSFEQYF. The CDR3 bases that were read are TGCAGTGCTAGAAGGGCGGGATATAGTTTCGAG.

Concerning this clone: At one boundary the junction diverges from the germline segment, which might be a read error. Coverage ceases 3 residues before the CDR3 finishes, and the germline J gene fills in the end. Other nucleotide sequences from this sample produce the same CDR3. V usage is TRBV18 and J usage is TRBJ2-7; TRBD1 might be the D (6 bases). From germline, CDR1 is KGHSH and CDR2 LQKENI. This CDR3 is built from 13 residues. The CDR3 DNA, read in part, is TGTGCTAGCTCACCAACAGGGCCTGACGAG. This gives the protein CASSPTGPDE. The complete CDR3 sequence is CASSPTGPDEQYF.

As to this clone: The read gets to within 3 residues of the CDR3 end, and the germline J gene fills in the rest. The chain links TRBV7-9 to TRBJ2-5; 9 bases are shared with TRBD2. The V gene end was trimmed by 1 base and the J gene end by 5 bases; junction bases not matched to a gene: 5. This CDR3 is built from 15 residues. Germline loops: CDR1 SEHNR, CDR2 FQNEAQ (reference sequence). The sequenced CDR3 bases are TGTGCCAGCAGCTTAGGGGGACTAGCTTCTGAGACC. Protein product: CASSLGGLASET. The complete CDR3 protein is CASSLGGLASETQYF.